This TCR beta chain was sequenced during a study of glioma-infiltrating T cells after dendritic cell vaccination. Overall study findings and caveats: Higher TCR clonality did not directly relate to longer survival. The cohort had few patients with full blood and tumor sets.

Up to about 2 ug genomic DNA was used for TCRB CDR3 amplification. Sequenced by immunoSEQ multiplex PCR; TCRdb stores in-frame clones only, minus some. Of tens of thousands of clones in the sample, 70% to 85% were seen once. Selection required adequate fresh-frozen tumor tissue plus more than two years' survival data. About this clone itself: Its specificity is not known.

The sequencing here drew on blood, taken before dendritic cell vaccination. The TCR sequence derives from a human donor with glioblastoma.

CDR3 DNA sequence: TGTGCCAGCAGCCCTCTCGGGGGAATCACAGATACGCAGTATTTT. Translation: CASSPLGGITDTQYF. The chain combines TRBV7-9 with TRBJ2-3, with D perhaps matching TRBD2 (6 bases). V lost 5 bases and J lost 2, with 14 bases in between. Per germline, CDR1 SEHNR and CDR2 FQNEAQ (reference sequence). The CDR3 sequence is 15 residues long.